Each of the 15 T cell receptor beta chains below was sequenced from the same sample in a study of shared clonotypes between healthy human individuals. Sequenced by immunoSEQ multiplex PCR; TCRdb stores in-frame clones only, minus some. Of 2 million or so clones in the sample, around 95% are singletons; the top ten hold approximately 0.13%. Material: naive CD4+ T cells sorted from blood. As for subset: CD45RA+ positively selected. The origin of the receptors is a young man in good health.

CDR3 in DNA: TGTGCCAGCAGCTCTCGACTAGCGGGGACCCAAGAGACCCAGTACTTC. It yields the protein CASSSRLAGTQETQYF. The gene calls are TRBV11-3 and TRBJ2-5; 11 bases are shared with TRBD2. The germline V gene encodes CDR1 SGHNT and CDR2 YENEEA. The CDR3 sequence is 16 residues long. After removal of 4 bases from V and 1 base from J, the junction contained 5 bases not matched to a gene.

This rearrangement joins TRBV7-3 to TRBJ2-5; D ambiguous. The germline V gene encodes CDR1 SGHTA and CDR2 FQGTGA. The V end lost 5 bases, the J end lost 5 bases, and 12 bases lay between the germline ends. The CDR3 totals 13 residues. CDR3 DNA sequence: TGTGCCAGCAGCGTCCTAGGCGGCGAGACCCAGTACTTC. Protein: CASSVLGGETQYF.

V usage is TRBV25-1 and J usage is TRBJ2-4; D gene ambiguous. CDR3 length: 16 residues. Trimming pared 5 bases from V and 3 bases from J, leaving 17 bases between. Germline CDR1 is MGHDK and CDR2 is SYGVNS. The chain's CDR3 is CASSPLVGSLKNIQYF. The CDR3 DNA sequence: TGTGCCAGCAGTCCGTTGGTCGGCAGTCTCAAAAACATTCAGTACTTC.

Notes on this clone: Other nucleotide sequences in the sample specify the same CDR3. The CDR3 sequence: CSVVRGGTDTQYF. The CDR3 nucleotides are TGCAGCGTTGTACGAGGGGGCACAGATACGCAGTATTTT. V and J are TRBV29-1 and TRBJ2-3; the D gene could be TRBD1 or TRBD2 (5 bases each). CDR3 size: 13 residues. Germline V CDR1 and CDR2: SQVTM, ANQGSEA. The V and J ends lost 4 bases and 1 base respectively, with 9 bases between them.

J is TRBJ1-1 and V is TRBV5-1; D may be TRBD1 (5 bases). There are 15 residues in the CDR3. Trimming shortened V by 3 bases and J by 4 bases, and 16 bases separated the two germline ends. Germline lookup yields CDR1 SGHRS and CDR2 YFSETQ. CDR3 loop: CASSSGAGMTTEAFF. DNA for the CDR3: TGCGCCAGCAGCTCCGGGGCAGGGATGACCACTGAAGCTTTCTTT.

V and J are TRBV15 and TRBJ1-2; TRBD1 agrees at 12 bases. Germline V gene sequence: CDR1 LNHNV, CDR2 YYDKDF (reference sequence). Trimming took 4 bases from V and 8 from J; bases not matched to a gene: 5. There are 14 residues in the CDR3. CDR3 sequence (DNA): TGTGCCACCAGCAAAGGGACAGGGGGCTCGGGCTACACCTTC. Translation: CATSKGTGGSGYTF.

The rearrangement uses TRBV14 and TRBJ1-1; D is undetermined. V lost 0 bases, J lost 11 bases, and 10 bases lay in between. The CDR3 loop spans 12 amino acids. Germline V gene lookup returns CDR1 SGHDN and CDR2 FVKESK. The CDR3 region has the DNA TGTGCCAGCAGCCAAGATACTCGGTTGGCTTTCTTT. This codes for CASSQDTRLAFF.

This chain connects TRBV10-1 to TRBJ2-2; no clear D gene. This CDR3 contains 15 residues. Germline CDR1 is WNHNN and CDR2 is SYGVQD (reference sequence). Trimming left V 0 bases short and J 6 bases short, with 11 bases between. The CDR3 reads CASSESKSSPGELFF. In DNA, the CDR3 is TGCGCCAGCAGTGAGTCGAAGAGTTCGCCCGGGGAGCTGTTTTTT.

V is TRBV27 and J is TRBJ1-5, with D perhaps matching TRBD1 (5 bases). This CDR3 has 15 amino acids. CDR1 is MNHEY and CDR2 is SMNVEV in the germline V gene (reference sequence). Trimming removed 3 bases at V and 6 bases at J, with 15 bases between. The CDR3 nucleotides are TGTGCCAGCAGTTTCAACCAGGGTCCCAGTCAGCCCCAGCATTTT. Amino acid sequence: CASSFNQGPSQPQHF.

Note on this clone: A much larger clone is a single base away; this may be a read error. This sequence joins TRBV27 and TRBJ1-1; D ambiguous. The V gene's germline CDR1 is MNHEY and CDR2 SMNVEV (reference sequence). The CDR3 totals 13 residues. The CDR3 here is CASSLSYYTEASF. The CDR3 nucleotides read TGTGCCAGCAGTTTATCATACTACACTGAAGCTTCCTTT.

This chain links TRBV7-2 with TRBJ1-2, with no clear D. CDR3 length: 13 residues. Germline values: CDR1 SGHTA, CDR2 FQGNSA. V lost 0 bases and J 8 bases, leaving 10 bases between the germline ends. The CDR3 DNA reads TGTGCCAGCAGCTTAGCGCAAGGGAGCGGCTACACCTTC. Its translation: CASSLAQGSGYTF.

The chain links TRBV5-1 to TRBJ2-7; D unresolved. The CDR3 spans 16 residues. Germline V gives CDR1 SGHRS, CDR2 YFSETQ. Trimming left V 2 bases short and J 3 bases short, with 18 bases between. The CDR3 region is CASSFDFNTGHYEQYF. CDR3 sequence (DNA): TGCGCCAGCAGCTTCGATTTTAACACTGGGCACTACGAGCAGTACTTC.

The chain uses TRBV6-1 and TRBJ2-7, with 8 bases that match TRBD1. The CDR3 covers 12 residues. The germline V gene encodes CDR1 MNHNS and CDR2 SASEGT. V trimming: 11 bases; J trimming: 2 bases; junction bases outside the gene matches: 5. CDR3 amino acids: CAGGQGAYEQYF. The CDR3 DNA is TGTGCCGGTGGACAGGGTGCCTACGAGCAGTACTTC.

J is TRBJ2-5 and V is TRBV5-1; 8 bases map to TRBD2. CDR1 and CDR2 from the germline V gene are SGHRS and YFSETQ. V lost 4 bases to trimming and J lost 4 bases; unmatched junction nucleotides: 9. The CDR3 has 15 amino acids. The CDR3 DNA reads as TGCGCCAGCAGCCAGGGCAGCGGGAGCGGAGAGACCCAGTACTTC. It yields the protein CASSQGSGSGETQYF.

This clone appeared a single time. The chain recombines TRBV21-1 with TRBJ2-2; whether TRBD1, the table's D call, matches the DNA was not checked. TRBV21-1 is a pseudogene. This CDR3 has 18 amino acids. CDR3 in DNA: TGTGCCAGCAGCAAAGATGGCCAGGGGGCGCCGGGCACCGGGGAGCTGTTTTTT. It specifies CASSKDGQGAPGTGELFF.